This passage covers 10 T cell receptor beta chains from one sample sequenced in a study of control samples from healthy donors and cancer patients. Produced via immunoSEQ multiplex PCR; TCRdb's table is partial and in-frame only. The repertoire includes 150,000 or so clones, 90% to 95% of them detected once, and about 0.73% sits in the top ten. What was sequenced was blood. The receptors derive from a young woman in good health.

V is TRBV7-8 and J is TRBJ1-6, with 7 bases fitting TRBD1. After removal of 6 bases from V and 10 bases from J, the junction contained 6 bases not matched to a gene. Germline V gives CDR1 SGHVS, CDR2 FQNEAQ. The CDR3 has 13 amino acids. DNA of the CDR3: TGTGCCAGCAGGGAGACAGGGTGGTCACCCCTCCACTTT. It encodes CASRETGWSPLHF.

The chain combines TRBV20-1 with TRBJ2-2; a possible D gene is TRBD1 (6 bases). With 3 bases removed from V and 5 bases from J, the gap between germline ends came to 13 bases. The CDR3 runs to 14 residues. The germline V gene encodes CDR1 DFQATT and CDR2 SNEGSKA (reference sequence). The CDR3 DNA reads TGCAGTGCTAGTTTGCCAGGGGTGACCGGGGAGCTGTTTTTT. It specifies CSASLPGVTGELFF.

The count of this clone is one. The chain links TRBV24-1 to TRBJ2-7; D uncertain. Per germline, CDR1 KGHDR and CDR2 SFDVKD. Trimming pared 1 base from V and 9 bases from J, leaving 12 bases between. The CDR3 runs 13 residues. The chain's CDR3 is CATSDFAPMGQYF. The CDR3 DNA sequence: TGTGCCACCAGTGATTTCGCCCCTATGGGGCAGTACTTC.

The rearrangement joins TRBV4-1 to TRBJ1-1; D is unclear. Germline lookup yields CDR1 MGHRA and CDR2 YSYEKL. Trimming removed 5 bases at V and 1 base at J, with 5 bases between. The CDR3 extends over 12 amino acids. As DNA, the CDR3 is TGCGCCAGCAGCTCTGGGAACACTGAAGCTTTCTTT. Amino acid sequence: CASSSGNTEAFF.

The chain recombines TRBV6-4 with TRBJ2-1, with TRBD2 matching 12 bases. The germline V gene has CDR1 MRHNA and CDR2 SNTAGT. J gave up 6 bases and V 3 bases, and 0 bases lay outside the gene matches. This CDR3 region has 14 residues. CDR3 in DNA: TGTGCCAGCAGTGAACTAGCGGGAGGCAATGAGCAGTTCTTC. Encoded protein: CASSELAGGNEQFF.

The chain links TRBV6-1 to TRBJ1-2; a weak D match, TRBD1 (6 bases). This CDR3 contains 14 residues. The germline V gene encodes CDR1 MNHNS and CDR2 SASEGT. Trimming pared 1 base from V and 3 bases from J, leaving 9 bases between. CDR3 nucleotides: TGTGCCAGCAGTGAAGGTACAGGGCACTATGGCTACACCTTC. Encoded protein: CASSEGTGHYGYTF.

V and J are TRBV7-9 and TRBJ1-4; D is uncertain. The CDR3 totals 13 residues. The germline V and J ends were trimmed by 3 bases and 4 bases, with 6 bases remaining between them. The germline V gene encodes CDR1 SEHNR and CDR2 FQNEAQ (reference sequence). The CDR3 loop is CASSFLGNEKLFF. The CDR3 DNA reads TGTGCCAGCAGCTTCCTTGGTAATGAAAAACTGTTTTTT.

The genes are TRBV7-8 and TRBJ2-7; the match to TRBD1 covers 8 bases. V lost 1 base and J lost 2; bases outside the gene matches: 4. The CDR3 spans 15 residues. The germline gives CDR1 SGHVS, CDR2 FQNEAQ. The DNA of the CDR3 is TGTGCCAGCAGCTTAGGGACAGGGATGACCTACGAGCAGTACTTC. This translates into CASSLGTGMTYEQYF.

The chain joins TRBV9 to TRBJ2-1; TRBD2 is a possible D gene (6 bases). The germline V and J ends were trimmed by 0 bases and 15 bases, with 10 bases remaining between them. The germline gives CDR1 SGDLS, CDR2 YYNGEE. The CDR3 loop spans 11 amino acids. The CDR3 loop is CASSVGGKLFF. Written as DNA, the CDR3 is TGTGCCAGCAGCGTAGGCGGGAAACTGTTCTTC.

In the case of this clone: Relative to the germline gene, one junction end is altered; a read error may explain this. The gene calls are TRBV4-1 and TRBJ2-7, with D perhaps TRBD1 or TRBD2 (5 bases each). The CDR3 loop spans 18 amino acids. Germline CDR1 MGHRA, CDR2 YSYEKL. The CDR3 spells CASSQEGGRGAVAYEQYF. Written as DNA, the CDR3 is TGCGCCAGCAGTCAAGAAGGAGGTAGGGGAGCAGTGGCCTACGAGCAGTACTTC.